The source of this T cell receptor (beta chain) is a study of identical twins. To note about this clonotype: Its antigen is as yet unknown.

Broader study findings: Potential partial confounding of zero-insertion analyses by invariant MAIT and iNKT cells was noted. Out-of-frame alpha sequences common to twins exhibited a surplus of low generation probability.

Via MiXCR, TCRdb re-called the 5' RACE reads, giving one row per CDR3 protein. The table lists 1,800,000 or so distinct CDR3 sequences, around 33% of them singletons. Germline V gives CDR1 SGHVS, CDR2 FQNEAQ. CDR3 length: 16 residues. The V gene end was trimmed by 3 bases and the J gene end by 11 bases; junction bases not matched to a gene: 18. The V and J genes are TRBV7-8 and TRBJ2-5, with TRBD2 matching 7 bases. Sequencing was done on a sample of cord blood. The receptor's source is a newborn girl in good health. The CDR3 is CASSLPLAPTYNEQYF. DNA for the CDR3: TGTGCCAGCAGCTTGCCACTAGCGCCGACCTACAATGAGCAGTACTTC.